This TCR beta chain was recorded in a study of blood T cell repertoires in COVID-19. The ends lost 6 bases at V and 5 bases at J; junction bases unmatched: 1. CDR3 length: 11 residues. Per the germline V gene, CDR1 is SQVTM and CDR2 is ANQGSEA. Produced via immunoSEQ multiplex PCR; TCRdb's table is partial and in-frame only. The table records approximately 150,000 clones, roughly 87% of them present only once. This receptor was obtained from a woman between 50 and 59 years old with acute or convalescent COVID-19. The sequenced sample consisted of peripheral blood. This chain joins TRBV29-1 and TRBJ1-1; 9 bases map to TRBD1. Here the CDR3 reads CSVDRGTEAFF. In DNA, the CDR3 is TGCAGCGTCGACAGGGGGACTGAAGCTTTCTTT.